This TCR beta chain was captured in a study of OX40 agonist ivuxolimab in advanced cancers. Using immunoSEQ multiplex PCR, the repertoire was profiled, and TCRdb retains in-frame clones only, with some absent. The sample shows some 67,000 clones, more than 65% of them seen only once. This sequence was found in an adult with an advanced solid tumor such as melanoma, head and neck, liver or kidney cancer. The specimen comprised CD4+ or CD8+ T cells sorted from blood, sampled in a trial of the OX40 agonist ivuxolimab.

CDR3 amino acids: CASSIEQLNQPQHF. The CDR3 bases are TGTGCCAGTAGTATAGAGCAGTTAAATCAGCCCCAGCATTTT. The V call is TRBV19, the J call TRBJ1-5; the D is unclear. The CDR3 has 14 amino acids. The germline V gene has CDR1 LNHDA and CDR2 SQIVND (reference sequence). V was shortened by 0 bases and J by 4 bases, with 7 bases between the two germline ends.